These T cell receptor beta chains were read from a single sample in a study of cytomegalovirus exposure and HLA in healthy donors. The assay was immunoSEQ multiplex PCR, and TCRdb's table has in-frame clones only and misses some. The sample contains 200,000 to 300,000 clones, approximately 84% of which appear only once. Sample: PBMCs. All receptors come from a woman aged 40 to 50 in good health and CMV-seropositive. CDR3s include the opening cysteine and the closing phenylalanine or tryptophan. D genes are given only for firm matches. A clone size is listed for some rows: how often the clone was seen (once, few, many), or a class if it is expanded.

d_call j_call v_call clone_size cdr3_aa cdr3_nt
- TRBJ2-1 TRBV18 - CASSPQEGLTYNEQFF TGTGCCAGCTCACCGCAGGAGGGCTTAACCTACAATGAGCAGTTCTTC
- TRBJ2-7 TRBV4-2 - CASSQEGGSTYEQYF TGTGCCAGCAGCCAAGAGGGCGGGTCTACCTACGAGCAGTACTTC
TRBD1 TRBJ2-5 TRBV5-4 - CASSLQGEYETQYF TGTGCCAGCAGCTTACAGGGGGAATACGAGACCCAGTACTTC
- TRBJ2-2 TRBV9 - CASSGLANTGELFF TGTGCCAGCAGTGGCCTAGCGAACACCGGGGAGCTGTTTTTT
TRBD2 TRBJ2-1 TRBV7-3 - CASSLGTSGEQFF TGTGCCAGCAGCCTCGGGACTAGCGGGGAGCAGTTCTTC
- TRBJ1-4 TRBV29-1 - CSVWGLDEKLFF TGCAGCGTTTGGGGACTAGATGAAAAACTGTTTTTT
TRBD1 TRBJ1-5 TRBV19 - CASSSDRGGNQPQHF TGTGCCAGTAGTAGCGACAGGGGAGGCAATCAGCCCCAGCATTTT
TRBD1 TRBJ2-1 TRBV6-5 - CASSYSGTGIQNEQFF TGTGCCAGCAGTTACTCCGGGACAGGGATCCAGAATGAGCAGTTCTTC
TRBD2 TRBJ2-3 TRBV11-2 - CASSFLGSGADTQYF TGTGCCAGCAGCTTTTTGGGTAGCGGGGCAGATACGCAGTATTTT
- TRBJ2-2 TRBV19 - CASRRDLYTGELFF TGTGCCAGTAGGCGGGATCTGTACACCGGGGAGCTGTTTTTT
TRBD2 TRBJ2-7 TRBV4-1 once CASSPKLAFSSF TGCGCCAGCAGCCCCAAACTAGCGTTTTCAAGCTTC
TRBD2 TRBJ2-2 TRBV29-1 - CSVEEGLAGVGELFF TGCAGCGTTGAAGAGGGACTAGCGGGAGTCGGGGAGCTGTTTTTT
TRBD1 TRBJ2-7 TRBV10-3 few CATRGQPDSYEQYF TGTGCCACACGGGGACAGCCAGACTCCTACGAGCAGTACTTC
- TRBJ2-1 TRBV7-2 - CASSSRSNEQFF TGTGCCAGCAGCTCTAGGTCGAATGAGCAGTTCTTC
TRBD1 TRBJ1-1 TRBV30 once CAYNRGGYTEAFF TGTGCCTACAACAGGGGGGGCTACACTGAAGCTTTCTTT
- TRBJ2-1 TRBV2 - CASSAGSYNEQFF TGTGCCAGCAGTGCGGGTTCCTACAATGAGCAGTTCTTC
TRBD2 TRBJ2-7 TRBV28 - CASRSGGASGSGEQYF TGTGCCAGCAGATCCGGGGGGGCTAGCGGGAGTGGCGAGCAGTACTTC
TRBD1 TRBJ2-7 TRBV13 - CASSRTGDEQYF TGTGCCAGCAGCCGCACAGGGGACGAGCAGTACTTC
- TRBJ1-1 TRBV6-5 once CASSFFGTEAFF TGTGCCAGCAGCTTCTTCGGCACTGAAGCTTTCTTT
TRBD2 TRBJ2-7 TRBV20-1 once CSANREDEQYF TGCAGTGCTAATCGGGAGGACGAGCAGTACTTC
TRBD2 TRBJ2-5 TRBV9 - CASSALAGERSETQYF TGTGCCAGCAGCGCCCTAGCGGGAGAGCGGTCAGAGACCCAGTACTTC
- TRBJ2-7 TRBV27 - CASSPEPPSGSYEQYF TGTGCCAGCAGTCCCGAACCGCCAAGCGGATCCTACGAGCAGTACTTC